This T cell receptor (beta chain) was captured by sequencing in a study of cytomegalovirus exposure and HLA in healthy donors. Primers included in the PCR were 60 Vbeta and 13 Jbeta primers. Sequencing was performed with immunoSEQ multiplex PCR; in TCRdb, only in-frame clones are kept and a portion is missing. The sample yields under 150,000 clones, roughly four fifths seen once. Looked up from germline, CDR1 is SNHLY and CDR2 is FYNNEI. Deletions cut 4 bases from V and 2 bases from J, with 14 bases between. CDR3 length: 15 amino acids. This chain joins TRBV2 and TRBJ1-2; D may be TRBD1 (5 bases). This clonotype originated in a woman between 40 and 55 years old in good health and CMV-seronegative. The specimen was PBMCs. In DNA form, the CDR3 reads TGTGCCAGCAGTGCCACTGCGGGGGTAAACTATGGCTACACCTTC. This codes for CASSATAGVNYGYTF.